This TCR beta chain comes out of a study of early T cells in non-severe SARS-CoV-2 infection. TCRdb reanalysed the 5' RACE reads using MiXCR and keeps one entry per CDR3 protein. The profile shows about 88,000 distinct CDR3 sequences, more than 12% of them singletons. This clonotype was seen at least ten times. V lost 5 bases and J 4 bases, leaving 12 bases between the germline ends. The germline CDR1 and CDR2 sequences are SEHNR and FQNEAQ (reference sequence). The CDR3 is made up of 14 amino acids. Sequenced input: whole blood. The chain combines TRBV7-9 with TRBJ1-3, with a possible D match to TRBD1 (6 bases). The receptor comes from an adult who was a healthcare worker with PCR-confirmed SARS-CoV-2 infection or an uninfected control (not recorded which). The CDR3 region has the DNA TGTGCCAGCAGCAGTCCAGGGGCAGGAAACACCATATATTTT. Its translation is CASSSPGAGNTIYF.